One sample yielded the 12 T cell receptor beta chains listed below, sequenced in a study of T-cell reconstitution after alpha-beta-depleted transplantation in children. Unique molecular identifiers were incorporated when the TCRbeta library was constructed. TCRdb reprocessed the PCR reads via MiXCR and lists one record per CDR3 protein. There are approximately 630,000 distinct CDR3 sequences in the sample; roughly 13% occur only once, and roughly 0.84% lies in the top ten. Specimen: PBMCs, collected before TCRalphabeta/CD19-depleted stem cell transplant. These receptors originate from a girl aged 2-10 years with congenital amegakaryocytic thrombocytopenia, due to receive a stem cell transplant.

The chain employs TRBV5-1 and TRBJ2-3; TRBD2 agrees at 8 bases. In germline, CDR1 is SGHRS, CDR2 YFSETQ. Trimming at V came to 5 bases and at J to 3 bases, leaving 14 bases not matched to a gene. CDR3 length equals 17 residues. This chain's CDR3 is CASSRSGSGLRTDTQYF. The CDR3, as DNA: TGCGCCAGCAGTCGAAGCGGGAGTGGGTTGAGAACAGATACGCAGTATTTT.

This clonotype turned up a few times. The chain joins TRBV5-1 to TRBJ2-7; tentative D call: TRBD2 (6 bases). The germline CDR1 and CDR2 sequences are SGHRS and YFSETQ. The CDR3 is 18 residues long. V lost 0 bases and J lost 8, with 27 bases in between. CDR3 sequence (DNA): TGCGCCAGCAGCTTGGCCCTACTCAGGGAGGTAAAGGAGTCGCAGCAGTACTTC. Translated: CASSLALLREVKESQQYF.

The chain uses TRBV20-1 and TRBJ2-5; D uncertain. V was clipped by 6 bases and J by 4 bases, with 12 bases between them. In germline, CDR1 is DFQATT, CDR2 SNEGSKA (reference sequence). This CDR3 contains 12 residues. CDR3: CSARLVGETQYF. Written as DNA, the CDR3 is TGCAGTGCCAGGCTAGTGGGAGAGACCCAGTACTTC.

There are many counts of this clonotype. The chain combines TRBV7-6 with TRBJ2-7; D is unclear. V gave up 3 bases and J gave up 5 bases, with 11 bases separating them. Looked up from germline, CDR1 is SGHVS and CDR2 is FNYEAQ. The CDR3 spans 13 residues. In DNA form, the CDR3 reads TGTGCCAGCAGCTTGACGGCCCCCCACGAGCAGTACTTC. It is translated as CASSLTAPHEQYF. The full variable domain, rest sourced from reference TRBV7-6 and TRBJ2-7, is GAGVSQSPRYKVTKRGQDVALRCDPISGHVSLYWYRQALGQGPEFLTYFNYEAQQDKSGLPNDRFSAERPEGSISTLTIQRTEQRDSAMYRCASSLTAPHEQYFGPGTRLTVT.

This clonotype has at least ten counts. V gene TRBV24-1 combines with J gene TRBJ2-1, with no clear D. V lost 2 bases and J lost 5, with 12 bases in between. This CDR3 has 15 amino acids. Germline V CDR1 and CDR2: KGHDR, SFDVKD. In DNA, the CDR3 is TGTGCCACCAGTGATTCGACTCGTATCGACAATGAGCAGTTCTTC. Translation gives CATSDSTRIDNEQFF.

This clonotype was found once. In DNA, the CDR3 is TGCAGTGCTAGAGACGGGACAGGGGGCTTTGCCGGGGAGCTGTTTTTT. Its translation is CSARDGTGGFAGELFF. The J gene is TRBJ2-2, the V gene TRBV20-1, with 12 bases lining up with TRBD1. V gave up 0 bases and J gave up 6 bases; unmatched junction bases: 5. The CDR3 runs to 16 residues. Germline CDR1 and CDR2: DFQATT and SNEGSKA (reference sequence).

To note about this clonotype: A much larger clone differs from this one at a single base, so this may be a read error. The J gene is TRBJ2-1, the V gene TRBV10-3; a weak D match, TRBD2 (6 bases). This CDR3 is 14 amino acids long. The germline gives CDR1 ENHRY, CDR2 SYGVKD. This chain's CDR3 is CAVSEFTSTNEQFF. The CDR3 DNA sequence: TGTGCCGTCAGTGAGTTCACTAGCACCAATGAGCAGTTCTTC.

This clonotype was seen many times. The CDR3 is CASNSGRRYEQYF. In DNA form, the CDR3 reads TGTGCCAGCAATAGCGGGAGGAGGTACGAGCAGTACTTC. The chain links TRBV12-3 or TRBV12-4 to TRBJ2-7; TRBD2 agrees at 10 bases. V lost 7 bases, J lost 4 bases, and 4 bases stayed unmatched. CDR3 length: 13 residues.

J is TRBJ2-7 and V is TRBV5-6, with D perhaps matching TRBD2 (6 bases). V lost 4 bases and J lost 1, with 24 bases in between. This CDR3 has 18 amino acids. Germline CDR1 and CDR2: SGHDT and YYEEEE. The CDR3 region has the DNA TGTGCCAGCAGCGCCCCCCCCTTCGCGGGGCCTACTTCCTACGAGCAGTACTTC. Translating gives CASSAPPFAGPTSYEQYF.

There are many counts of this clonotype. V usage is TRBV29-1 and J usage is TRBJ1-3, with 7 bases lining up with TRBD1. Unmatched junction bases numbered 8, after V lost 7 bases and J lost 5 bases. The CDR3 length is 13 residues. From germline, CDR1 is SQVTM and CDR2 ANQGSEA. DNA for the CDR3: TGCAGCGCCTTGGGGACAGCGCGAAACACCATATATTTT. This encodes CSALGTARNTIYF.

This clonotype was detected many times. The chain carries TRBV6-1 and TRBJ1-5; D possibly corresponds to TRBD1 (6 bases). The V gene lost 4 bases and the J gene lost 6 bases, with 16 bases spanning the gap. CDR1 and CDR2 (germline): MNHNS, SASEGT. This CDR3 region has 15 residues. The CDR3 loop is CASSATGNSGQPQHF. The CDR3 region has the DNA TGTGCCAGCAGTGCCACAGGGAACTCAGGTCAGCCCCAGCATTTT.

This clonotype was seen ten or more times. The chain has TRBV20-1 and TRBJ1-6; the D gene is possibly TRBD1 (6 bases). The CDR3 contains 15 residues. Trimming cost V 0 bases and J 7 bases, with 13 bases left between them. Germline V gives CDR1 DFQATT, CDR2 SNEGSKA (reference sequence). DNA for the CDR3: TGCAGTGCTAGAGATCGAACAGGGCGGAATTCACCCCTCCACTTT. This encodes CSARDRTGRNSPLHF.